The 10 T cell receptor beta chains below come from one sample, sequenced in a study of cytomegalovirus exposure and HLA in healthy donors. The method was immunoSEQ multiplex PCR; TCRdb's version includes in-frame clones alone and lacks a portion of them. The data hold about 110,000 clones, with about 87% observed a single time. Input material: PBMCs. Source of these receptors: a woman aged 18-29 years in good health and CMV-seropositive.

The chain has TRBV27 and TRBJ1-1; the match to TRBD1 covers 7 bases. Germline V gene data show CDR1 as MNHEY and CDR2 as SMNVEV (reference sequence). Trimming at V came to 6 bases and at J to 0 bases, leaving 4 bases not matched to a gene. The CDR3 extends over 14 amino acids. CDR3 DNA sequence: TGTGCCAGCAGCCCCGACAGGGTGAACACTGAAGCTTTCTTT. Translated: CASSPDRVNTEAFF.

This rearrangement joins TRBV2 to TRBJ1-1, with TRBD1 identical over 8 bases. The CDR3 has 14 amino acids. With 6 bases clipped from V and 3 bases from J, the junction kept 6 bases outside the gene matches. CDR1 SNHLY and CDR2 FYNNEI come from the germline V gene. The CDR3 is CASRPDREDTEAFF. Here the CDR3 DNA reads TGTGCCAGCAGGCCGGACAGGGAGGACACTGAAGCTTTCTTT.

The V gene is TRBV15, the J gene TRBJ2-2; maybe TRBD1 (5 bases). Germline CDR1 LNHNV, CDR2 YYDKDF (reference sequence). V gave up 4 bases and J gave up 2 bases, with 11 bases separating them. The CDR3 loop spans 15 amino acids. The CDR3 spells CATSNRQINTGELFF. Written as DNA, the CDR3 is TGTGCCACCAGCAACCGACAGATTAACACCGGGGAGCTGTTTTTT.

This chain joins TRBV27 and TRBJ2-1; 9 bases agree with TRBD1. Trimming cost V 1 base and J 4 bases; bases outside gene matches: 5. This CDR3 has 16 residues. Per the germline V gene, CDR1 is MNHEY and CDR2 is SMNVEV (reference sequence). CDR3 in amino acids: CASSLLPGQGYNEQFF. In DNA form, the CDR3 reads TGTGCCAGCAGTTTATTACCGGGACAGGGTTACAATGAGCAGTTCTTC.

CDR3 protein: CASRDRGYSYNEQFF. As DNA, the CDR3 is TGTGCCAGCAGGGACAGGGGTTACTCCTACAATGAGCAGTTCTTC. The chain joins TRBV2 to TRBJ2-1, with 9 bases matching TRBD1. With V trimmed by 6 bases and J by 0 bases, 3 bases remained unmatched. The length of the CDR3 is 15 residues. Per germline, CDR1 SNHLY and CDR2 FYNNEI.

The chain recombines TRBV28 with TRBJ1-5, with D unresolved. There are 17 residues in the CDR3. Germline CDR1 MDHEN, CDR2 SYDVKM. Trimming stripped 3 bases from V and 1 base from J, with 16 bases between. The chain's CDR3 is CASSFAPGGYSNQPQHF. CDR3 DNA sequence: TGTGCCAGCAGTTTCGCCCCCGGAGGGTACAGCAATCAGCCCCAGCATTTT.

In this sample, this clone turned up once. The gene calls are TRBV25-1 and TRBJ2-3; D perhaps matches TRBD1 (5 bases). CDR3 length: 14 amino acids. Trimming removed 3 bases at V and 4 bases at J, with 11 bases between. Germline CDR1 is MGHDK and CDR2 is SYGVNS. Here the CDR3 DNA reads TGTGCCAGCAGTGACTATAGGGGATCAGATACGCAGTATTTT. Its protein product is CASSDYRGSDTQYF.

The chain has TRBV7-2 and TRBJ1-5, with a tentative D call TRBD1 (5 bases). V was clipped by 2 bases and J by 0 bases, with 20 bases between them. In germline, CDR1 is SGHTA, CDR2 FQGNSA. CDR3 length: 19 amino acids. For the CDR3, the DNA is TGTGCCAGCAGCTTATGGGGCAGGGCTTTTAGTGATAGCAATCAGCCCCAGCATTTT. Amino acid sequence: CASSLWGRAFSDSNQPQHF. The full variable domain, in which reference TRBV7-2 and TRBJ1-5 provide the parts outside the CDR3, is GAGVSQSPSNKVTEKGKDVELRCDPISGHTALYWYRQSLGQGLEFLIYFQGNSAPDKSGLPSDRFSAERTGGSVSTLTIQRTQQEDSAVYLCASSLWGRAFSDSNQPQHFGDGTRLSIL.

This chain links TRBV9 with TRBJ1-4; 7 positions agree with TRBD1. This CDR3 is 16 amino acids long. CDR1 and CDR2 from the germline V gene are SGDLS and YYNGEE. V trimming: 7 bases; J trimming: 0 bases; junction bases outside the gene matches: 9. This chain's CDR3 is CASGPGDRATNEKLFF. DNA of the CDR3: TGTGCCAGCGGTCCCGGAGACAGGGCAACTAATGAAAAACTGTTTTTT.

V and J are TRBV10-3 and TRBJ2-7; 10 nucleotides match TRBD1. The germline CDR1 and CDR2 sequences are ENHRY and SYGVKD. With 3 bases clipped from V and 0 bases from J, the junction kept 2 bases outside the gene matches. The CDR3 totals 15 residues. CDR3 bases: TGTGCCATCAGTGACCGGGACAGGGGCTCCTACGAGCAGTACTTC. Translated, it gives CAISDRDRGSYEQYF.